These 5 T cell receptor beta chains were sequenced from one sample in a study of blood T cell repertoires in COVID-19. The data were produced by immunoSEQ multiplex PCR, yet TCRdb's version contains in-frame clones alone and is incomplete. The top ten clones hold roughly 1.2% of a sample with 380,000 or so clones, roughly nine tenths of them seen once. The sequenced sample was peripheral blood. The receptors were sampled from a man aged 40-50 years with acute or convalescent COVID-19.

J is TRBJ2-1 and V is TRBV5-4, with D tentatively TRBD1 (6 bases). CDR1 and CDR2 from the germline V gene are SGHNT and YYREEE (reference sequence). The CDR3 has 15 amino acids. V was pared by 3 bases and J by 0 bases, with 10 bases between. DNA of the CDR3: TGTGCCAGCAGCTCCTCAGGGGCCTCCTACAATGAGCAGTTCTTC. Protein sequence: CASSSSGASYNEQFF.

This rearrangement joins TRBV24-1 to TRBJ1-1, with D possibly TRBD1 on 5 matching bases. V dropped 7 bases and J dropped 6 bases, with 11 bases sitting between them. CDR1 and CDR2 (germline): KGHDR, SFDVKD. This CDR3 spans 12 amino acids. The CDR3 reads CATRGDSPEAFF. The CDR3 nucleotides are TGTGCCACCAGAGGTGACAGCCCTGAAGCTTTCTTT.

V gene TRBV9 combines with J gene TRBJ2-1; maybe TRBD2 (5 bases). The germline V and J ends were trimmed by 4 bases and 2 bases, with 19 bases remaining between them. This CDR3 is built from 17 residues. Germline assignment: CDR1 SGDLS and CDR2 YYNGEE. The CDR3 spells CASSPPGGSTAYNEQFF. CDR3 nucleotide sequence: TGTGCCAGCAGCCCCCCCGGTGGGAGTACTGCCTACAATGAGCAGTTCTTC.

The rearrangement uses TRBV9 and TRBJ1-2; maybe TRBD1 (5 bases). This CDR3 comprises 15 residues. Trimming took off 0 bases at V and 4 bases at J, with 13 bases between the two ends. Germline CDR1 is SGDLS and CDR2 is YYNGEE. The CDR3 DNA sequence: TGTGCCAGCAGCGTAGGAGGAGGGACCCTCTATGGCTACACCTTC. This translates into CASSVGGGTLYGYTF.

The gene calls are TRBV10-1 and TRBJ2-5; 14 bases line up with TRBD2. The CDR3 runs to 16 residues. J lost 4 bases, V lost 3 bases, and 4 bases had no gene match. Per the germline V gene, CDR1 is WNHNN and CDR2 is SYGVQD (reference sequence). Here the CDR3 DNA reads TGCGCCAGCAGTGACAGACTAGCGGGAGGGGGAGAGACCCAGTACTTC. Amino acid sequence: CASSDRLAGGGETQYF.